This T cell receptor (beta chain) was sequenced during a study of blood T cell repertoires in COVID-19. About the study: Some COVID-19 samples were acute and others convalescent; all came from the United States, Italy and Spain.

Clones were sequenced by immunoSEQ multiplex PCR, and TCRdb holds only the in-frame ones, with some missing. The table includes about 360,000 clones, around 90% detected once. There are 14 residues in the CDR3. From germline, CDR1 is LGHNA and CDR2 YNFKEQ. V shed 3 bases and J shed 7 bases, with 12 bases lying between them. This sequence joins TRBV4-2 and TRBJ1-4; TRBD1 is a possible D gene (6 bases). The receptor was derived from a human donor in a cohort sampled during active COVID-19. The sequenced material came from peripheral blood. DNA for the CDR3: TGTGCCAGCAGCCATCCCCAGGGGAGTGAAAAACTGTTTTTT. This translates into CASSHPQGSEKLFF.